The next 15 T cell receptor beta chains were all read from a single sample in a study of PD-L1 blockade in urothelial cancer (dated by TCRdb to 2017 to 2019). Receptor libraries were prepared by the immunoSEQ multiplex PCR assay. TCRdb limited this immuneACCESS table to in-frame rearrangements with V and J called. A share of clones is missing; checked studies link under half to unresolved V genes, and the rest is unexplained. For this sample there are about 82,000 clones; about four fifths appear just once. The top ten constitute around a tenth of the sample. The specimen comprised PBMCs, sampled around atezolizumab (anti-PD-L1) treatment. Source of these receptors: a man aged 70-80 years with urothelial cancer.

This clone was recorded many times. The CDR3 DNA sequence: TGCGCCAGCAGCGCCCGGACAGGGGAAGGCAATGAGCAGTTCTTC. Protein sequence: CASSARTGEGNEQFF. V gene TRBV5-1 combines with J gene TRBJ2-1, with 9 bases matching TRBD1. The CDR3 consists of 15 residues. The ends lost 4 bases at V and 6 bases at J; junction bases unmatched: 8. Per germline, CDR1 SGHRS and CDR2 YFSETQ. Drawing the rest from reference TRBV5-1 and TRBJ2-1, the complete variable domain is KAGVTQTPRYLIKTRGQQVTLSCSPISGHRSVSWYQQTPGQGLQFLFEYFSETQRNKGNFPGRFSGRQFSNSRSEMNVSTLELGDSALYLCASSARTGEGNEQFFGPGTRLTVL.

The chain has TRBV19 and TRBJ1-2; tentative D call: TRBD1 (5 bases). Germline-derived CDR1 and CDR2 are LNHDA and SQIVND (reference sequence). This CDR3 spans 13 amino acids. The V and J ends lost 3 bases and 4 bases respectively, with 9 bases between them. The CDR3 DNA reads TGTGCCAGTAGTATGACCGGGGGCTATGGCTACACCTTC. It encodes CASSMTGGYGYTF.

The chain joins TRBV11-2 to TRBJ2-1, with 8 bases identical to TRBD2. V was pared by 7 bases and J by 4 bases, with 9 bases of the junction left unmatched. Germline CDR1 reads SGHAT; CDR2 reads FQNNGV. This CDR3 contains 15 residues. The CDR3 region has the DNA TGTGCCAGCAACCAAGCGGGGGTTCCTTACAATGAGCAGTTCTTC. It codes for CASNQAGVPYNEQFF.

V usage is TRBV2 and J usage is TRBJ2-7; 10 bases are a match to TRBD2. This CDR3 has 15 residues. Germline V CDR1 and CDR2: SNHLY, FYNNEI. Trimming cost V 3 bases and J 10 bases; bases outside gene matches: 12. The CDR3 DNA sequence: TGTGCCAGCAGTGAGGGATTAAGCGGGAGGGCCCCCCAGTACTTC. It codes for CASSEGLSGRAPQYF.

The chain carries TRBV29-1 and TRBJ2-1, with TRBD2 as a possible D gene (5 bases). V was pared by 3 bases and J by 2 bases, with 11 bases between. The germline CDR1 and CDR2 sequences are SQVTM and ANQGSEA. The CDR3 has 14 residues. In nucleotides, the CDR3 is TGCAGCGTTGAGCCGGGGAAAACCTACAATGAGCAGTTCTTC. Protein: CSVEPGKTYNEQFF.

The chain has TRBV5-1 and TRBJ2-3; D may be TRBD2 (5 bases). CDR1 SGHRS and CDR2 YFSETQ come from the germline V gene. V was shortened by 6 bases and J by 1 base, with 15 bases between the two germline ends. This CDR3 spans 15 amino acids. This CDR3 reads CASIQDPGGTDTQYF. The CDR3 DNA reads TGCGCCAGCATCCAGGACCCCGGGGGCACAGATACGCAGTATTTT.

The V gene is TRBV5-1, the J gene TRBJ2-2, with 9 bases fitting TRBD1. The CDR3 loop spans 16 amino acids. V lost 3 bases to trimming and J lost 7 bases; unmatched junction nucleotides: 10. CDR1 is SGHRS and CDR2 is YFSETQ in the germline V gene. The CDR3 DNA is TGCGCCAGCAGCTCGGGACAGGGTGGAACGGACGGGGAGCTGTTTTTT. Translation gives CASSSGQGGTDGELFF.

This chain uses TRBV28 with TRBJ2-7; 12 bases agree with TRBD2. The J segment lost 9 bases and the V segment lost 2 bases, leaving 17 bases of the junction unmatched. This CDR3 has 18 amino acids. Germline values: CDR1 MDHEN, CDR2 SYDVKM. In DNA, the CDR3 is TGTGCCAGCAGTTTAAGGTCAGGACTAGCGGGATGGCTTTGGGGGCAGTACTTC. This codes for CASSLRSGLAGWLWGQYF.

In this sample, this clone turned up once. The chain recombines TRBV6-6 with TRBJ1-4; D is ambiguous. V shed 7 bases and J shed 5 bases, with 17 bases lying between them. Germline lookup yields CDR1 MNHNY and CDR2 SVGAGI (reference sequence). This CDR3 is 15 amino acids long. For the CDR3, the DNA is TGTGCCAGCACCGGGTTAGGCCCCAAAAATGAAAAACTGTTTTTT. This codes for CASTGLGPKNEKLFF.

This clone was recorded only once. The chain carries TRBV11-2 and TRBJ2-7; no firm D call. Between the trimmed V and J ends, which lost 2 bases and 3 bases, there was a span of 5 bases. CDR1 is SGHAT, CDR2 FQNNGV, per germline. This CDR3 is 12 amino acids long. The CDR3 region has the DNA TGTGCCAGCAGCTTATCCCACTACGAGCAGTACTTC. Its translation: CASSLSHYEQYF.

The rearrangement uses TRBV15 and TRBJ1-1; D is ambiguous. The CDR3 is 13 residues long. Between the trimmed V and J ends, which lost 5 bases and 0 bases, there was a span of 7 bases. The germline V gene has CDR1 LNHNV and CDR2 YYDKDF (reference sequence). CDR3: CATSPSLNTEAFF. In DNA, the CDR3 is TGTGCCACCAGCCCCAGTTTGAACACTGAAGCTTTCTTT. The variable domain in full, completed from reference TRBV15 and TRBJ1-1, reads DAMVIQNPRYQVTQFGKPVTLSCSQTLNHNVMYWYQQKSSQAPKLLFHYYDKDFNNEADTPDNFQSRRPNTSFCFLDIRSPGLGDTAMYLCATSPSLNTEAFFGQGTRLTVV.

This chain joins TRBV6-5 and TRBJ2-1; D might be TRBD1 (6 bases). The CDR3 runs to 14 residues. Germline assignment: CDR1 MNHEY and CDR2 SVGAGI. Deletions cut 4 bases from V and 1 base from J, with 8 bases between. The CDR3 protein is CASSSTGSYNEQFF. Written as DNA, the CDR3 is TGTGCCAGCAGTTCAACAGGGTCCTACAATGAGCAGTTCTTC.

A few counts support this clone. The chain employs TRBV28 and TRBJ1-4, with 8 bases identical to TRBD1. The length of the CDR3 is 14 residues. V lost 6 bases and J lost 6; bases outside the gene matches: 6. Germline V CDR1 and CDR2: MDHEN, SYDVKM. CDR3 sequence: CASRMAGQDEKLFF. The CDR3 DNA follows: TGTGCCAGCAGGATGGCGGGACAGGATGAAAAACTGTTTTTT. Together with reference TRBV28 and TRBJ1-4, the CDR3 gives the full variable domain: DVKVTQSSRYLVKRTGEKVFLECVQDMDHENMFWYRQDPGLGLRLIYFSYDVKMKEKGDIPEGYSVSREKKERFSLILESASTNQTSMYLCASRMAGQDEKLFFGSGTQLSVL.

This clone was seen a handful of times. The chain employs TRBV5-6 and TRBJ1-2; 7 bases fit TRBD1. The CDR3 runs to 15 residues. The V gene's germline CDR1 is SGHDT and CDR2 YYEEEE. The V gene end was trimmed by 2 bases and the J gene end by 4 bases; junction bases not matched to a gene: 8. The CDR3 reads CASSLYSGTAYGYTF. CDR3 coding DNA: TGTGCCAGCAGCTTATACTCCGGGACAGCCTATGGCTACACCTTC.

This chain connects TRBV5-1 to TRBJ2-7, with D perhaps TRBD2 (5 bases). The CDR3 is 15 amino acids. From germline, CDR1 is SGHRS and CDR2 YFSETQ. Between the trimmed V and J ends, which lost 0 bases and 0 bases, there was a span of 10 bases. CDR3 bases: TGCGCCAGCAGCTTGGGGAGCGGCCTCTCCTACGAGCAGTACTTC. Residues: CASSLGSGLSYEQYF.